A single sample is the source of the 5 T cell receptor beta chains below, sequenced in a study of CD8 T cells in ankylosing spondylitis. For these receptors, no antigen is known. TCRdb re-called the 5' RACE reads through MiXCR, storing one row per CDR3 protein. The sample contains around 490,000 distinct CDR3 sequences, 5.3% of which appear only once. General study results and limits: What appeared characteristic of ankylosing spondylitis blood was a TCR beta motif of fewer than ten highly homologous variants.

Sequencing input: blood, either unsorted or a sorted T cell fraction (not recorded which). These receptors all come from a male donor with ankylosing spondylitis.

This chain links TRBV18 with TRBJ2-7, with 11 bases fitting TRBD1. With V trimmed by 3 bases and J by 3 bases, 4 bases remained unmatched. CDR3 length: 15 residues. Germline assignment: CDR1 KGHSH and CDR2 LQKENI. CDR3 nucleotide sequence: TGTGCCAGCTCACCCGGGGGACAGGGGGTCTACGAGCAGTACTTC. Translated, it gives CASSPGGQGVYEQYF.

There are many counts of this clonotype. J is TRBJ2-7 and V is TRBV7-9; D call uncertain. In germline, CDR1 is SEHNR, CDR2 FQNEAQ (reference sequence). Trimming took 6 bases from V and 2 from J, leaving 14 bases between them. This CDR3 has 14 amino acids. The CDR3 loop is CASSMGSRAYEQYF. As DNA, the CDR3 is TGTGCCAGCAGTATGGGATCCCGGGCCTACGAGCAGTACTTC.

This clonotype was picked up many times. V and J are TRBV5-1 and TRBJ2-2; no clear D gene. Trimming removed 5 bases at V and 5 bases at J, with 4 bases between. This CDR3 is 11 amino acids long. The germline V gene encodes CDR1 SGHRS and CDR2 YFSETQ. The CDR3 nucleotides read TGCGCCAGCAGAGGAACCGGGGAGCTGTTTTTT. Encoded protein: CASRGTGELFF.

This clonotype was seen ten or more times. The genes are TRBV7-9 and TRBJ2-5; D may match TRBD1 or TRBD2 (5 bases each). The germline gives CDR1 SEHNR, CDR2 FQNEAQ (reference sequence). This CDR3 is built from 14 residues. The V gene lost 2 bases and the J gene lost 5 bases, with 12 bases spanning the gap. CDR3 region: CASSLSFRDETQYF. In nucleotides, the CDR3 is TGTGCCAGCAGCTTAAGTTTCAGGGACGAGACCCAGTACTTC.

This clonotype was seen repeatedly, ten times or more. The chain uses TRBV20-1 and TRBJ1-5, with TRBD1 as a possible D gene (6 bases). Germline V lookup: CDR1 DFQATT, CDR2 SNEGSKA (reference sequence). V was trimmed by 5 bases and J by 11 bases, leaving 19 bases between them. The CDR3 consists of 13 residues. The CDR3 loop reads CSARGLRREAQHF. In DNA, the CDR3 is TGCAGTGCTCGGGGGCTTCGCCGGGAGGCCCAGCATTTT.